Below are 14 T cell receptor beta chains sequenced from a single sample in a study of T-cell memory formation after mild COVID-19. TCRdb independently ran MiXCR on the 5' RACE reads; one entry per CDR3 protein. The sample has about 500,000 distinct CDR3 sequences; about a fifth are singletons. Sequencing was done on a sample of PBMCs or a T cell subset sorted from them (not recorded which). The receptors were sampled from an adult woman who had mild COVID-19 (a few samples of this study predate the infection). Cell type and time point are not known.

CDR3 nucleotides: TGTGCCACCAGCTCTGGGTGGGGACAGGGGAAGGGTTGGACCTACGAGCAGTACTTC. It specifies CATSSGWGQGKGWTYEQYF. This chain joins TRBV15 and TRBJ2-7; 10 nucleotides align to TRBD1. This CDR3 is 19 amino acids long. V was pared by 5 bases and J by 2 bases, with 18 bases of the junction left unmatched. From germline, CDR1 is LNHNV and CDR2 YYDKDF (reference sequence).

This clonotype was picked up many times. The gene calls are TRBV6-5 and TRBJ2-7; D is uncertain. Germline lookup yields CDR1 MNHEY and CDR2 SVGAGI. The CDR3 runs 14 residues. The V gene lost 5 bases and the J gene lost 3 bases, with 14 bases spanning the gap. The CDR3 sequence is CASSLSTLHYEQYF. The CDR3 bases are TGTGCCAGCAGTCTCTCTACTCTCCACTACGAGCAGTACTTC.

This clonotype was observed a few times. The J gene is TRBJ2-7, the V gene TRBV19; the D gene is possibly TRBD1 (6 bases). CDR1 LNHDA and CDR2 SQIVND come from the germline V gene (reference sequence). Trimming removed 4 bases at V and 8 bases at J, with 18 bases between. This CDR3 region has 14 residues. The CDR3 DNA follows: TGTGCCAGTAGTACTCAGGGGCGGTTCGGGCAGCAGTACTTC. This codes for CASSTQGRFGQQYF.

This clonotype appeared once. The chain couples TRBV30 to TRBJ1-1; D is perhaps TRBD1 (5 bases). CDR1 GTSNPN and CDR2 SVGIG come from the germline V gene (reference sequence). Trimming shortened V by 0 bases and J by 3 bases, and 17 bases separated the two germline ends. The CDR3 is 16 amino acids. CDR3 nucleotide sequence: TGTGCCTGGAGTGTCGGCATGATCTCAGGGTACACTGAAGCTTTCTTT. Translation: CAWSVGMISGYTEAFF.

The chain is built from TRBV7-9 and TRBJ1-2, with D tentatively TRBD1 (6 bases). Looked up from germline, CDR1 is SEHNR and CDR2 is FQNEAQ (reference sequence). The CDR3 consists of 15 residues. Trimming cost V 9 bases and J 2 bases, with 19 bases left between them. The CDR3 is CASSRGAGANYGYTF. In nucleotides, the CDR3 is TGTGCCAGTAGCAGAGGGGCAGGGGCAAACTATGGCTACACCTTC. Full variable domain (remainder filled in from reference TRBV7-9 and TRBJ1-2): DTGVSQNPRHKITKRGQNVTFRCDPISEHNRLYWYRQTLGQGPEFLTYFQNEAQLEKSRLLSDRFSAERPKGSFSTLEIQRTEQGDSAMYLCASSRGAGANYGYTFGSGTRLTVV.

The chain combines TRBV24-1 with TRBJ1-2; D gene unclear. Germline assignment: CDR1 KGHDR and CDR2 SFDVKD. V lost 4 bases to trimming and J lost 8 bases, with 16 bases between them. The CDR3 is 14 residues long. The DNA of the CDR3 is TGTGCCACCAGTGACCTGGACGGCCTCGCGGGCTACACCTTC. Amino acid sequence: CATSDLDGLAGYTF.

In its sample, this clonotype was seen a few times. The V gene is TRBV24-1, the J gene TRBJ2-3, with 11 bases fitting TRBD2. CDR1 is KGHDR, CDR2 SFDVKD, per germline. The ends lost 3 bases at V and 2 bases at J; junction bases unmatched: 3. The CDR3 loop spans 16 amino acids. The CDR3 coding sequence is TGTGCCACCAGTGATCCTAGCGGGGGGTTCACAGATACGCAGTATTTT. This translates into CATSDPSGGFTDTQYF.

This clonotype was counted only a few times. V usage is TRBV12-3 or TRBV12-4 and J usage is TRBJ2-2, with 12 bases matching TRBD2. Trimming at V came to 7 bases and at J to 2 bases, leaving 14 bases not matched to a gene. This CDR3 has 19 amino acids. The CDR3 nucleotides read TGTGCCAGCACAATCGTGGGGCTAGCGGGAGGGCCCAACACCGGGGAGCTGTTTTTT. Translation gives CASTIVGLAGGPNTGELFF.

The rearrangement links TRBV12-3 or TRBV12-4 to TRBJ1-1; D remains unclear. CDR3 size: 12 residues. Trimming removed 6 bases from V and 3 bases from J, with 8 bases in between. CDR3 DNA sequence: TGTGCCAGCAGGCCTGCTCACACTGAAGCTTTCTTT. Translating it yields CASRPAHTEAFF.

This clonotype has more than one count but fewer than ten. CDR3 amino acids: CSAPRTSELAFF. CDR3 nucleotides: TGCAGTGCTCCAAGGACATCCGAACTGGCTTTCTTT. This rearrangement joins TRBV20-1 to TRBJ1-1; weak D call: TRBD1 (5 bases). Germline V gene sequence: CDR1 DFQATT, CDR2 SNEGSKA (reference sequence). Trimming removed 5 bases from V and 11 bases from J, with 18 bases in between. The CDR3 runs to 12 residues.

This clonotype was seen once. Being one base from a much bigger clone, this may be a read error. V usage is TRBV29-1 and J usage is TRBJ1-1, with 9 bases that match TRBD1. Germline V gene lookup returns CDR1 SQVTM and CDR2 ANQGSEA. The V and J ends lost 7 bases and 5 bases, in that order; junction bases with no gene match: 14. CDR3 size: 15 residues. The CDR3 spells CSAWGATGGTTEAFF. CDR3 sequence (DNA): TGCAGCGCCTGGGGGGCCACAGGGGGCACTACTGAAGCTTTCTTT.

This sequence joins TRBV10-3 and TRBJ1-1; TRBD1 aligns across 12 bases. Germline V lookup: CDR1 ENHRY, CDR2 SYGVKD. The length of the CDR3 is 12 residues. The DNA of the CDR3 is TGTAAGGGGACAGGGGGCAATACTGAAGCTTTCTTT. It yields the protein CKGTGGNTEAFF.

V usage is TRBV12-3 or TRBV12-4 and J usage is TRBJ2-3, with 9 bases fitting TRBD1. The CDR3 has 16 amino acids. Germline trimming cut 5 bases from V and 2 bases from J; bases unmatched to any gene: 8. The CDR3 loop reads CASSELTGGNTDTQYF. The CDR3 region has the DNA TGTGCCAGCAGTGAACTGACAGGGGGTAACACAGATACGCAGTATTTT.

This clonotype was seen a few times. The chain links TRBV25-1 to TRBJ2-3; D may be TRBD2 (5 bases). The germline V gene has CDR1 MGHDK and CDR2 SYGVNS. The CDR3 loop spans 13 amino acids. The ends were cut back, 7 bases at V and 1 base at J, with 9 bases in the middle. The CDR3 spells CASNEEGTDTQYF. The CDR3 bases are TGTGCCAGCAACGAGGAGGGCACAGATACGCAGTATTTT.